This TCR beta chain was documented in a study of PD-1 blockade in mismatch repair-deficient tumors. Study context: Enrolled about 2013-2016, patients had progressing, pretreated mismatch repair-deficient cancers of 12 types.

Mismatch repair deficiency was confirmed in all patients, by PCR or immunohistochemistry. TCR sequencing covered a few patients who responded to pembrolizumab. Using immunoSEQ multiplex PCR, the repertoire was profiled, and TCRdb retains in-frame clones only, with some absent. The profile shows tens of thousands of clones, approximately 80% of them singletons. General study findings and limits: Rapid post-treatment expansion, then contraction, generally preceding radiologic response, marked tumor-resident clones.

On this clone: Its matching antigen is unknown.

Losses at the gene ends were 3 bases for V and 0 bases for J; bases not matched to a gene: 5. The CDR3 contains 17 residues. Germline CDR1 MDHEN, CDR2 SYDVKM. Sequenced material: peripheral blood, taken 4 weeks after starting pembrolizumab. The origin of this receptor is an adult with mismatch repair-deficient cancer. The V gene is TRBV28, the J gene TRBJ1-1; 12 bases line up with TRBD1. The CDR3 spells CASSLGQGAKLNTEAFF. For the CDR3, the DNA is TGTGCCAGCAGTTTGGGACAGGGGGCTAAATTGAACACTGAAGCTTTCTTT.